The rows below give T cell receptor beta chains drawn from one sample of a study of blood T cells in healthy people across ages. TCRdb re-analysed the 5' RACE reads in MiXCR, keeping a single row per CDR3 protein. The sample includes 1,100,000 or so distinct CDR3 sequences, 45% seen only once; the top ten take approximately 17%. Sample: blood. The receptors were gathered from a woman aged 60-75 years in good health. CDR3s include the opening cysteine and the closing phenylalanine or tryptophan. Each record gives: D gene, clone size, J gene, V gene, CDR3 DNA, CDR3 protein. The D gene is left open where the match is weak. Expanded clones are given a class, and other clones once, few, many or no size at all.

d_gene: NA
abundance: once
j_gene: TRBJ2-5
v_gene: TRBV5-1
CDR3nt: TGCGCCAGCAGCAGTCCTTATTTGACAGGGAGGGATCAAGAGACCCAGTACTTC
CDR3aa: CASSSPYLTGRDQETQYF

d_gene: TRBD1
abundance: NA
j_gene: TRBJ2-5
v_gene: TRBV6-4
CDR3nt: TGTGCCAGCAGTGGGGACAGGGGGCAGCAGTACTTC
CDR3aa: CASSGDRGQQYF

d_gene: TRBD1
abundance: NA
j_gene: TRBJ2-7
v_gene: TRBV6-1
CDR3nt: TGTGCCAGCGGCCGCGGACAGGGGGTCTACGAGCAGTACTTC
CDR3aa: CASGRGQGVYEQYF

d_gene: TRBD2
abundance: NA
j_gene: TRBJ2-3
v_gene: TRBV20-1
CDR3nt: TGCAGTGCTAGGATCAGGGGGACTAGCGGGAGAATGAATACGCAGTATTTT
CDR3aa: CSARIRGTSGRMNTQYF

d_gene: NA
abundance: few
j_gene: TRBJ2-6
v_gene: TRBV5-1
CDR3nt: TGCGCCAGCAGCTGGGACACCTCTGGGGCCAACGTCCTGACTTTC
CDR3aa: CASSWDTSGANVLTF

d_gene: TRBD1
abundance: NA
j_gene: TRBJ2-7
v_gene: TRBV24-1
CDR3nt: TGTGCCACCAGTGAGGCCGGGACAGGGGGCCGGAATGAGCAGTACTTC
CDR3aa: CATSEAGTGGRNEQYF

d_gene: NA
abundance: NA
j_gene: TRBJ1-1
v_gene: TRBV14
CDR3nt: TGTGCCAGCAACCATCCTCTTGAGGGTGAGGAAGCTTTCTTT
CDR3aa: CASNHPLEGEEAFF

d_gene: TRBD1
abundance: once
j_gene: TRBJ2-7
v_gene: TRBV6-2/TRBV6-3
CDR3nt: TGTGCCAGCAGTTACTATCGGACAGGGGAGAGATACGAGCAGTACTTC
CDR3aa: CASSYYRTGERYEQYF

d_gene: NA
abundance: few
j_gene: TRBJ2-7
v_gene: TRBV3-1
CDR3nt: TGTGCCAGCAGCCATTCAGAACTCGAGCAGTACTTC
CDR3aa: CASSHSELEQYF

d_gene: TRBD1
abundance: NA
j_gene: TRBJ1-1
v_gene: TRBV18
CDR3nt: TGTGCCAGCTCACCAGCAGACAGGGTGGTGGCTTTCTTT
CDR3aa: CASSPADRVVAFF

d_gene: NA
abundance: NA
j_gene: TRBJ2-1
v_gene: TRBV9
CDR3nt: TGTGCCAGCAGCCCGCATCTGGGCGCCTACTACAATGAGCAGTTCTTC
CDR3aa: CASSPHLGAYYNEQFF

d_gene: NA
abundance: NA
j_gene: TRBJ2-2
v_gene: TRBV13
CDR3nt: TGTGCCAGCAGCTTAGCGGGACCCCGGTACGGGGAGCTGTTTTTT
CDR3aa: CASSLAGPRYGELFF

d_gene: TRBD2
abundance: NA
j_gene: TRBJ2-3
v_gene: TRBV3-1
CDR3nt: TGTGCCAGCAGCCCCGGGACTAGCGTCACATATACGCAGTATTTT
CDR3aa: CASSPGTSVTYTQYF

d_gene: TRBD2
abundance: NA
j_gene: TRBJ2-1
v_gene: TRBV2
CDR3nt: TGTGCCAGCAGTGGATCGCAGGGAGGGGAGCAGTTCTTC
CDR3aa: CASSGSQGGEQFF

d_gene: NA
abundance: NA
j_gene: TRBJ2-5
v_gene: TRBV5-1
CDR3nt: TGCGCCAGCAGCTTGTACTCAAACAATGAGCAGTACTTC
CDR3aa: CASSLYSNNEQYF

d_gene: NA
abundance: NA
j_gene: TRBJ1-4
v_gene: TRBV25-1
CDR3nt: TGTGCCAGCAGTGAATTGACCGGGTATAGTGAAAAACTGTTTTTT
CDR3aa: CASSELTGYSEKLFF

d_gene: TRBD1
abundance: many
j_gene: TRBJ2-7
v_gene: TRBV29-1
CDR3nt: TGCAGCGTGCGACAGGGGAACGAGCAGTACTTC
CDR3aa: CSVRQGNEQYF

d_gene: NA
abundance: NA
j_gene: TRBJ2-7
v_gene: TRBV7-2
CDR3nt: TGTGCCAGCAGCTTACCAGGTTTACAGCTCTACGAGCAGTACTTC
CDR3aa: CASSLPGLQLYEQYF

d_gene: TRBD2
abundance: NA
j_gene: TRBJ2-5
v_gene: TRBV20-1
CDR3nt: TGCAGTGCTATCCTAGCGGGAGGTACGGAGACCCAGTACTTC
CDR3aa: CSAILAGGTETQYF

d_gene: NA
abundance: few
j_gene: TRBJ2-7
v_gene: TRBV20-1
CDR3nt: TGCAGTGCCAGTAACCCGGGATCTCCCTACGAGCAGTACTTC
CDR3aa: CSASNPGSPYEQYF

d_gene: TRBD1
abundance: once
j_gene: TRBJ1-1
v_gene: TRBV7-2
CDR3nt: TGTGCCAGCAGCTGGACAGGGGTCACTGAAGCTTTCTTT
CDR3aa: CASSWTGVTEAFF

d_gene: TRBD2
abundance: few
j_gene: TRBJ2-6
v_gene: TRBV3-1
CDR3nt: TGTGCCAGCAGCGCAGGACTAGCGGAGCTCAACGTCCTGACTTTC
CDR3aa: CASSAGLAELNVLTF

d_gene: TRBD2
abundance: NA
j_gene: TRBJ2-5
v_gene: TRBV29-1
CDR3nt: TGCAGCGTTGGGGAACTAGCGGGAGCCACGATTGAGCAGTACTTC
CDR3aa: CSVGELAGATIEQYF

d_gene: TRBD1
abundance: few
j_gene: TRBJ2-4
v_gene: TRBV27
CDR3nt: TGTGCCAGCACGACAGGGGGACCACAGAACATTCAGTACTTC
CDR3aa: CASTTGGPQNIQYF

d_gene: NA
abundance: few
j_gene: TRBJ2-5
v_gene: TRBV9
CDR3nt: TGTGCCGGCAGCGTAGGGTCGTGGGGGACCCAGTACTTC
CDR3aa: CAGSVGSWGTQYF

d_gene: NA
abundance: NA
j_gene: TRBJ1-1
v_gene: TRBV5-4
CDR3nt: TGTGCCAGCAGCTTTGGACAGACGAACACTGAAGCTTTCTTT
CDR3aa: CASSFGQTNTEAFF

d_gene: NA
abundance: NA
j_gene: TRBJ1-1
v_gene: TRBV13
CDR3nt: TGTGCCAGCAGCTTAGGCCTCGGGAAGGCGGTCACTGAAGCTTTCTTT
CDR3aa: CASSLGLGKAVTEAFF

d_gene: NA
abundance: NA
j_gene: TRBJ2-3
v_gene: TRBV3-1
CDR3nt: TGTGCCAGCAGCCTAGGGAGCCTAACCACAGATACGCAGTATTTT
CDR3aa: CASSLGSLTTDTQYF

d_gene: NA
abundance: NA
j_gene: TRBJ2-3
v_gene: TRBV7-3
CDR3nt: TGTGCCAGCAGCTTTAAGGCCCCAGATACGCAGTATTTT
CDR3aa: CASSFKAPDTQYF

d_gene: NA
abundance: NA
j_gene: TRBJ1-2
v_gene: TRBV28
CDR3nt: TGTGCCAGCAGTTTTGGTGTGGTCAGAAGGGGCTACACCTTC
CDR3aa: CASSFGVVRRGYTF

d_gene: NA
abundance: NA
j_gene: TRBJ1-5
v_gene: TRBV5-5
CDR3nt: TGTGCCAGCAGCCGGGGCGGGCAGGGTCGAGGTCAGCCCCAGCATTTT
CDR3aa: CASSRGGQGRGQPQHF

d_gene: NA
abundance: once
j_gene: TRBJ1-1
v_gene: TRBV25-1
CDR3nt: TGTGCCAGCAGTGAATATTCTCCACTGAACACTGAAGCTTTCTTT
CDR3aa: CASSEYSPLNTEAFF

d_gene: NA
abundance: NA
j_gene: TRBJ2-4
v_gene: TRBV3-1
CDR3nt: TGTGCCAGCAGCCAACTAAACATTCAGTACTTC
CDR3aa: CASSQLNIQYF

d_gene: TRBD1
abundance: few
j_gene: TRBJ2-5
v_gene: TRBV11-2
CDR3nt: TGTGCCAGCAGCGTGGGACAGGGACGAGAGACCCAGTACTTC
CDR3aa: CASSVGQGRETQYF

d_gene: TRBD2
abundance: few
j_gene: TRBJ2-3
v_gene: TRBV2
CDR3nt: TGTGCCAGTTTCAACGGACTAGCGAGGACAGATACGCAGTATTTT
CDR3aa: CASFNGLARTDTQYF

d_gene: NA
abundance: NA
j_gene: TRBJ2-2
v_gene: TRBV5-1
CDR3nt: TGCGCCAGCAACTCCGACGGTTCCAGAGGGGAGCTGTTTTTT
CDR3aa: CASNSDGSRGELFF

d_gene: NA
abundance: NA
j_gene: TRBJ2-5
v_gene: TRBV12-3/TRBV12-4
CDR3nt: TGTGCCAGCAGTGCCCCTAGCGTGGACACTCCAGAGACCCAGTACTTC
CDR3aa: CASSAPSVDTPETQYF

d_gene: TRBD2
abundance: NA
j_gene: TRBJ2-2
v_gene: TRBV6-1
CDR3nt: TGTGCCAGCAATAGTCTAGCGGGGAGGGTAAGGACCGGGGAGCTGTTTTTT
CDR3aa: CASNSLAGRVRTGELFF

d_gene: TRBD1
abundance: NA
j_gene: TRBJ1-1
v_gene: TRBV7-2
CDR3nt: TGTGCCAGCAGCTTAAAGGGACAGGGGGCGACTGAAGCTTTCTTT
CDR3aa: CASSLKGQGATEAFF

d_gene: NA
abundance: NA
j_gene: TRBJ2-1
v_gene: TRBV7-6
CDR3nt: TGTGCCAGCAGCTTAGTGACGGTAGGGGAGCAGTTCTTC
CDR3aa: CASSLVTVGEQFF

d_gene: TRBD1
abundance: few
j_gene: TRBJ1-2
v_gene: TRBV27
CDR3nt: TGTGCCAGCAGTCTCCGGACAGGGAGAGGCTACACCTTC
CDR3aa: CASSLRTGRGYTF

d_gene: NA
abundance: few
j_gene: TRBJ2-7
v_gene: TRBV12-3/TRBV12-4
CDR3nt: TGTGCCAGCAGTTCCCCCGGGATCTCCTACGAGCAGTACTTC
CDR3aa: CASSSPGISYEQYF

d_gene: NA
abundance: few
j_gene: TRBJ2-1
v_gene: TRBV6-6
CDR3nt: TGTGCCAGCAGCCCGGTCAAAAATGAGCAGTTCTTC
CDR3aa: CASSPVKNEQFF

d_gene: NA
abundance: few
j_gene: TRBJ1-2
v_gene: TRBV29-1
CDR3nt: TGCAGCGTTGAGTTTTTCCAAAACTATGGCTACACCTTC
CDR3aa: CSVEFFQNYGYTF

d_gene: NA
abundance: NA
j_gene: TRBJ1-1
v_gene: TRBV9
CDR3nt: TGTGCCAGCAGCGCACACCACTTCTCAGCCCCTGAAGCTTTCTTT
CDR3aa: CASSAHHFSAPEAFF

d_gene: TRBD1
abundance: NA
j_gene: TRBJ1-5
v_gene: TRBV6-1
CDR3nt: TGTGCCAGCAGAGCACAGGGGGCAGTCAGTCAGCCCCAGCATTTT
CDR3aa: CASRAQGAVSQPQHF